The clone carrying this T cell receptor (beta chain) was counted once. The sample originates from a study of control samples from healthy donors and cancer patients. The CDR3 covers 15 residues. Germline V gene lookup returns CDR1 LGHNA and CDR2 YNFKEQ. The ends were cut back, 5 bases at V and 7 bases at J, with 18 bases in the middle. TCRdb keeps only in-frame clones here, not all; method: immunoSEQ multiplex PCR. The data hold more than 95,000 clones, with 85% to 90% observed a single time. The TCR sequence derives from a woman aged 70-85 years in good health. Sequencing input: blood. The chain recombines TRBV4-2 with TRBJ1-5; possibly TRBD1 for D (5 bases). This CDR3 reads CASSVDQGKGQPQHF. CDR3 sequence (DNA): TGTGCCAGCAGCGTCGACCAGGGAAAGGGACAGCCCCAGCATTTT.